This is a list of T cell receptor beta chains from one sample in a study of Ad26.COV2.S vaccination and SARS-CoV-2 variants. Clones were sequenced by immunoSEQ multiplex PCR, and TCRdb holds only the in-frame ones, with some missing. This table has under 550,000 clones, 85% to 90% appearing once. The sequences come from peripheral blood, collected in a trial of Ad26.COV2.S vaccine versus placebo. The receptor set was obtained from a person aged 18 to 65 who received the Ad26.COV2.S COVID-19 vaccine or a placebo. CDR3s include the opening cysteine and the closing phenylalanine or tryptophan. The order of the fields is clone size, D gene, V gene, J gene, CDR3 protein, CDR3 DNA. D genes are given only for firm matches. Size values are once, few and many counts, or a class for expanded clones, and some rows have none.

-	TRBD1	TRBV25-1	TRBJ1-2	CASSEGQGNYGYTF	TGTGCCAGCAGTGAGGGACAGGGGAATTATGGCTACACCTTC
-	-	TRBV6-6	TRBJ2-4	CASSYSQGTDIQYF	TGTGCCAGCAGTTACTCACAGGGCACAGACATTCAGTACTTC
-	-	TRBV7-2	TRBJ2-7	CASSLAGVSYEQYF	TGTGCCAGCAGCTTAGCTGGGGTCTCCTACGAGCAGTACTTC
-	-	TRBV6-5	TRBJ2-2	CASSSQGRGELFF	TGTGCCAGCAGTTCTCAGGGGCGAGGGGAGCTGTTTTTT
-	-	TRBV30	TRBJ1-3	CAWSVYPGASGNTIYF	TGTGCCTGGAGTGTATATCCGGGGGCTTCAGGAAACACCATATATTTT
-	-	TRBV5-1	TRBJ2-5	CASSLAGTMRETQYF	TGCGCCAGCAGCTTGGCCGGGACGATGAGGGAGACCCAGTACTTC
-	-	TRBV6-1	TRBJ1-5	CASSDVGVGPQHF	TGTGCCAGCAGTGATGTGGGGGTTGGGCCCCAGCATTTT
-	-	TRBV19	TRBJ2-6	CASSDRSLGANVLTF	TGTGCCAGTAGTGACAGGTCTTTGGGGGCCAACGTCCTGACTTTC
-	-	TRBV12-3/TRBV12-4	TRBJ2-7	CASSFSATGEQYF	TGTGCCAGCAGTTTTTCGGCCACTGGGGAGCAGTACTTC
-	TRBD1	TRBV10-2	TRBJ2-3	CASTVETGADTQYF	TGCGCCAGCACAGTGGAGACAGGGGCAGATACGCAGTATTTT
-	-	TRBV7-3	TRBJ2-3	CASSSGLSTDTQYF	TGTGCCAGCAGCTCGGGACTGAGCACAGATACGCAGTATTTT
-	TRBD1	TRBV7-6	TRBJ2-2	CASSPGTGSDTGELFF	TGTGCCAGCAGCCCAGGGACAGGGAGTGACACCGGGGAGCTGTTTTTT
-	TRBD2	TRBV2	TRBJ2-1	CASREPTSVEQFF	TGTGCCAGCAGGGAACCGACTAGCGTTGAGCAGTTCTTC
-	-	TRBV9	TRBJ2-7	CASSVGEGATYEQYF	TGTGCCAGCAGCGTAGGGGAGGGGGCGACCTACGAGCAGTACTTC
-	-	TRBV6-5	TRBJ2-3	CASSYSLATSTDTQYF	TGTGCCAGCAGTTACTCCCTAGCGACTAGCACAGATACGCAGTATTTT
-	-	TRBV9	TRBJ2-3	CASSVGGTDTQYF	TGTGCCAGCAGCGTGGGGGGCACAGATACGCAGTATTTT
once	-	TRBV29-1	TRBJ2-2	CSVGITGTGELFF	TGCAGCGTCGGAATAACAGGGACCGGGGAGCTGTTTTTT
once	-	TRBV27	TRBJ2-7	CASSPYQGVVYEQYF	TGTGCCAGCAGTCCCTACCAGGGTGTCGTCTACGAGCAGTACTTC
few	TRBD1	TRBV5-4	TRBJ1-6	CASSLQGHNSPLHF	TGTGCCAGCAGTTTACAGGGGCATAATTCACCCCTCCACTTT
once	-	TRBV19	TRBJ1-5	CASLGRESQPQHF	TGTGCCAGTTTAGGCAGGGAGAGTCAGCCCCAGCATTTT
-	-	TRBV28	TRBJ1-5	CASSSQDVEAEYHQPQHF	TGTGCCAGCAGTTCCCAGGATGTTGAGGCCGAGTACCATCAGCCCCAGCATTTT
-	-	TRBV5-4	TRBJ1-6	CASSGSGSWGSPLHF	TGTGCCAGCAGCGGCTCCGGGTCCTGGGGTTCACCCCTCCACTTT
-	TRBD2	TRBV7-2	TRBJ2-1	CASSLVITSGGLPNEQFF	TGTGCCAGCAGCTTAGTTATAACTAGCGGGGGCCTGCCCAATGAGCAGTTCTTC
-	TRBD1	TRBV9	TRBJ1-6	CASSAQGTGGNSPLHF	TGTGCCAGCAGCGCCCAGGGGACAGGGGGCAATTCACCCCTCCACTTT
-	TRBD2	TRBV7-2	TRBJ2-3	CASSFSSGGTDTQYF	TGTGCCAGCAGCTTTTCTAGCGGGGGCACAGATACGCAGTATTTT
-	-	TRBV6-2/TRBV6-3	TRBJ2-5	CASTPWDPTGETQYF	TGTGCCAGCACCCCCTGGGACCCCACCGGTGAGACCCAGTACTTC
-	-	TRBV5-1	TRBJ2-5	CASSLSNQPGQTQYF	TGCGCCAGCAGCTTGTCGAACCAACCGGGGCAGACCCAGTACTTC
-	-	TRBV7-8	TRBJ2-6	CASSVAGSSGANVLTF	TGTGCCAGCAGCGTCGCCGGGAGCTCTGGGGCCAACGTCCTGACTTTC
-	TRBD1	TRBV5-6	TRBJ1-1	CASSFITGGTEAFF	TGTGCCAGCAGCTTTATAACAGGGGGCACTGAAGCTTTCTTT
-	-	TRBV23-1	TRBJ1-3	CASSQPRKVSGNTIYF	TGCGCCAGCAGTCAACCCAGGAAAGTCTCTGGAAACACCATATATTTT
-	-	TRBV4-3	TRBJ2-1	CASSQDGRGDYNEQFF	TGCGCCAGCAGCCAAGATGGCAGGGGGGATTACAATGAGCAGTTCTTC
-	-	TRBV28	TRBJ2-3	CAAAAPRGTDTQYF	TGTGCCGCCGCGGCCCCCAGAGGCACAGATACGCAGTATTTT
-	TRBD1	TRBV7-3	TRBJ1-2	CASSSVPSGTGDGYTF	TGTGCCAGCAGCTCAGTCCCCTCCGGGACAGGGGACGGCTACACCTTC
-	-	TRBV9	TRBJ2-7	CASSPWEGEYEQYF	TGTGCCAGCAGCCCCTGGGAGGGGGAGTACGAGCAGTACTTC
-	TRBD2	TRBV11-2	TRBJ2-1	CASSFAGLAGNEQFF	TGTGCCAGCAGCTTCGCCGGACTAGCGGGGAATGAGCAGTTCTTC
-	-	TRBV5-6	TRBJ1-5	CASSSSWGRNQPQHF	TGTGCCAGCAGCTCGTCATGGGGACGCAATCAGCCCCAGCATTTT
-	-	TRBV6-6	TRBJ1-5	CASSYSGGGQPQHF	TGTGCCAGCAGTTACTCTGGGGGCGGTCAGCCCCAGCATTTT
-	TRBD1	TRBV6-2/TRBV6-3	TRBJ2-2	CASSYSTGGPNTGELFF	TGTGCCAGCAGTTACTCGACAGGGGGCCCGAACACCGGGGAGCTGTTTTTT
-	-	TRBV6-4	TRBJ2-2	CASSDWPTGELFF	TGTGCCAGCAGTGACTGGCCCACCGGGGAGCTGTTTTTT
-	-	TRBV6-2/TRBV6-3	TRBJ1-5	CASSQEFPRNQPQHF	TGTGCCAGTAGTCAGGAGTTTCCCCGCAATCAGCCCCAGCATTTT
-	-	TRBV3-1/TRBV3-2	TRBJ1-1	CASSRQDLSNTEAFF	TGTGCCAGCAGCCGACAGGACCTATCAAACACTGAAGCTTTCTTT
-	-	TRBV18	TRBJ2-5	CASSHGLEQETQYF	TGTGCCAGCTCACACGGGTTAGAACAAGAGACCCAGTACTTC
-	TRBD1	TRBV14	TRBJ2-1	CASSLGQGVSEQFF	TGTGCCAGCAGCCTCGGACAGGGGGTGAGTGAGCAGTTCTTC
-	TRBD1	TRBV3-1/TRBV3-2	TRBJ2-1	CASRQGDEQFF	TGTGCCAGCAGACAGGGGGATGAGCAGTTCTTC
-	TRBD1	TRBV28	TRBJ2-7	CASNPTGVGWEQYF	TGTGCCAGCAATCCTACAGGGGTTGGCTGGGAGCAGTACTTC
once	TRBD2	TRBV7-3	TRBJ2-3	CASSLTPGLAGNTDTQYF	TGTGCCAGCAGCTTAACGCCGGGACTAGCGGGGAACACAGATACGCAGTATTTT
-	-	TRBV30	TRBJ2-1	CAWTEAQGAYNEQFF	TGTGCCTGGACCGAGGCACAGGGAGCCTACAATGAGCAGTTCTTC
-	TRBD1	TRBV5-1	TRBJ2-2	CASSFGTGGSGELFF	TGCGCCAGCAGCTTTGGGACAGGGGGCTCCGGGGAGCTGTTTTTT
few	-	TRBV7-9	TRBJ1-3	CASSHEENWSGNTIYF	TGTGCCAGCAGTCACGAAGAGAATTGGTCTGGAAACACCATATATTTT
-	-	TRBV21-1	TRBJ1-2	CASNLAGGASGYTF	TGTGCCAGCAACCTGGCCGGGGGGGCGAGCGGCTACACCTTC
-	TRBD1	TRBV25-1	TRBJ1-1	CASSLTMTWDRTNTEAFF	TGTGCCAGCAGTTTAACAATGACTTGGGACAGAACGAACACTGAAGCTTTCTTT
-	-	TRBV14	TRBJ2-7	CASSPGRIYEQYF	TGTGCCAGCAGCCCGGGACGGATCTACGAGCAGTACTTC